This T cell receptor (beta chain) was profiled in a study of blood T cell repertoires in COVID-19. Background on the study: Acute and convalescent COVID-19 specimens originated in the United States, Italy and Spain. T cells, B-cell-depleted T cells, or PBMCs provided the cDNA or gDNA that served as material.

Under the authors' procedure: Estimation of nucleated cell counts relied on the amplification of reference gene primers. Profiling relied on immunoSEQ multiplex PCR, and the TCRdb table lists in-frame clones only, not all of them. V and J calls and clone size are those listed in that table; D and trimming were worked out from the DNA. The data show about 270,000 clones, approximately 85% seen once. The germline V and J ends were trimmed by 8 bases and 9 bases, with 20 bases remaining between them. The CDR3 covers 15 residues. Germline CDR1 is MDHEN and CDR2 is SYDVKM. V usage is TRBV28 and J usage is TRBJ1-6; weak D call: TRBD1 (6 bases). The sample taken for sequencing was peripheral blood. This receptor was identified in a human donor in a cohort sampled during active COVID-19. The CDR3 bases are TGTGCCAGCGGCCCAAGGACAGTCCGACCTTCACCCCTCCACTTT. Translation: CASGPRTVRPSPLHF.